What follows describes a single TCR beta chain. The source of the sample is a study of technical replicates of blood from a few donors. Here immunoSEQ multiplex PCR was the method, and the copy in TCRdb shows in-frame clones only, minus some. The table has about 79,000 clones, around 90% seen once. Losses at the gene ends were 6 bases for V and 5 bases for J; bases not matched to a gene: 6. From germline, CDR1 is MNHNY and CDR2 SVGAGI (reference sequence). The CDR3 is made up of 13 amino acids. The TCR originated in a human donor in good health. Some clones in this sample may be carry-over from other donors' samples. Sequenced input: T cells isolated from PBMCs. The V and J genes are TRBV6-6 and TRBJ1-2; 7 positions match TRBD1. The CDR3 DNA reads TGTGCCAGCAGATCTGGACAGGAGTATGGCTACACCTTC. Protein sequence: CASRSGQEYGYTF.